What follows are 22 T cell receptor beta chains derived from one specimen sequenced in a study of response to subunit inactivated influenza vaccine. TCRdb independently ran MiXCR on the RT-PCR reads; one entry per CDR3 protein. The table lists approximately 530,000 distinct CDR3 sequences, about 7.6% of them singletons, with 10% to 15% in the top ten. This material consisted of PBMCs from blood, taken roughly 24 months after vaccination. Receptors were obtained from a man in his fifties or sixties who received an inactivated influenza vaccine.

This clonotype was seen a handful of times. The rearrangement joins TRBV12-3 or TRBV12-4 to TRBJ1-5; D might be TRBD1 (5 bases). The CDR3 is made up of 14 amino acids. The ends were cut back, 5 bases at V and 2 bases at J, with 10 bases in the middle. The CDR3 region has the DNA TGTGCCAGCAGTACCCGGGGACGCAATCAGCCCCAGCATTTT. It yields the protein CASSTRGRNQPQHF.

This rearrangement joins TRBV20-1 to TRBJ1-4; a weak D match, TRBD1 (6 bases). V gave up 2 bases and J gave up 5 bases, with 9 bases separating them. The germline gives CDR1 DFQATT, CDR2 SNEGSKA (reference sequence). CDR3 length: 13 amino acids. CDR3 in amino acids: CSARLQGNEKLFF. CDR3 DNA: TGCAGTGCTAGATTGCAGGGGAATGAAAAACTGTTTTTT.

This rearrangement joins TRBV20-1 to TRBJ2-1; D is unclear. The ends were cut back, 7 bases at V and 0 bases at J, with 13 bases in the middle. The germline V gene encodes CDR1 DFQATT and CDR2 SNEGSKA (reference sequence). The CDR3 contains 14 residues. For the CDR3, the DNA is TGCAGTGTCCTGACACTTACCTCCTACAATGAGCAGTTCTTC. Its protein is CSVLTLTSYNEQFF.

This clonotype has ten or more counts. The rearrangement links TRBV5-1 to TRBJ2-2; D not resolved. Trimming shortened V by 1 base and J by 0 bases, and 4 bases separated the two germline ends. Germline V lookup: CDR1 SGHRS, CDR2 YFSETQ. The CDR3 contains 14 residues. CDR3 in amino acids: CASSLSTNTGELFF. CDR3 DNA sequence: TGCGCCAGCAGCTTGTCCACGAACACCGGGGAGCTGTTTTTT.

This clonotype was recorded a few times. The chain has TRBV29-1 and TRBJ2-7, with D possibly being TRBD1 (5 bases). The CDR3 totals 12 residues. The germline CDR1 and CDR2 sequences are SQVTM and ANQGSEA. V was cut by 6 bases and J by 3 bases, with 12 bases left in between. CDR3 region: CSVLDTFYEQYF. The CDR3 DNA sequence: TGCAGCGTATTGGACACCTTCTACGAGCAGTACTTC.

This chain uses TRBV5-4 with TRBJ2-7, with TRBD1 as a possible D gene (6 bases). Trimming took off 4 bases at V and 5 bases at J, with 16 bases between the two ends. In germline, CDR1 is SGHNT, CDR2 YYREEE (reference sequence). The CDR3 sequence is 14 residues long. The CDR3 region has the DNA TGTGCCAGCAGCCTGCCGACAGGACCCGACGAGCAGTACTTC. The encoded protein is CASSLPTGPDEQYF. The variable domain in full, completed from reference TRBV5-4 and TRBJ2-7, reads ETGVTQSPTHLIKTRGQQVTLRCSSQSGHNTVSWYQQALGQGPQFIFQYYREEENGRGNFPPRFSGLQFPNYSSELNVNALELDDSALYLCASSLPTGPDEQYFGPGTRLTVT.

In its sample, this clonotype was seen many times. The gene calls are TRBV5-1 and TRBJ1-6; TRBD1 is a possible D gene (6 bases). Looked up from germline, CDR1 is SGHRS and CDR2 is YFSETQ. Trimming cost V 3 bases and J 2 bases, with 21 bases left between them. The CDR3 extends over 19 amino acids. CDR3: CASSSDPVQGSTYNSPLHF. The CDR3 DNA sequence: TGCGCCAGCAGCTCAGACCCCGTCCAGGGGAGTACCTATAATTCACCCCTCCACTTT. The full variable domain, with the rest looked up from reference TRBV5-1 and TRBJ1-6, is KAGVTQTPRYLIKTRGQQVTLSCSPISGHRSVSWYQQTPGQGLQFLFEYFSETQRNKGNFPGRFSGRQFSNSRSEMNVSTLELGDSALYLCASSSDPVQGSTYNSPLHFGNGTRLTVT.

The CDR3 DNA reads as TGTGCCATCAGAGATCCGGGACAGGGCTACGAGCAGTACTTC. It is translated as CAIRDPGQGYEQYF. The chain links TRBV10-3 to TRBJ2-7; 9 bases fit TRBD1. V lost 6 bases and J lost 3; bases outside the gene matches: 6. Germline loops: CDR1 ENHRY, CDR2 SYGVKD. The CDR3 consists of 14 residues.

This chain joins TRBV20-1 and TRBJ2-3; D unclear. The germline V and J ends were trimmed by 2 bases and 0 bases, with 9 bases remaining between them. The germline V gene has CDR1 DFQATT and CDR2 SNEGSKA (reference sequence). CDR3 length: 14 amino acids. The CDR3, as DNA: TGCAGTGCTAGAAGGGCGCAGAGCACAGATACGCAGTATTTT. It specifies CSARRAQSTDTQYF.

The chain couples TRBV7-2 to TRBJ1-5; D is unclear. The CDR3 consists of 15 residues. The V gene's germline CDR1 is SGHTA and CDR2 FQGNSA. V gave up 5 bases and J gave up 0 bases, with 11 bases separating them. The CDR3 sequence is CASSLNTYSNQPQHF. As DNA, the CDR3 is TGTGCCAGCAGCCTAAACACGTATAGCAATCAGCCCCAGCATTTT.

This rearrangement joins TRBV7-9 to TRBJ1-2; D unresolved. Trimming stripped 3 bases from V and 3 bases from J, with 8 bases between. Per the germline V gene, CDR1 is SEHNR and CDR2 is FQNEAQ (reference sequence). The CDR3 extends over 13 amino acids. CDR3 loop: CASSFPGDYGYTF. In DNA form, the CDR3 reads TGTGCCAGCAGCTTCCCAGGTGACTATGGCTACACCTTC.

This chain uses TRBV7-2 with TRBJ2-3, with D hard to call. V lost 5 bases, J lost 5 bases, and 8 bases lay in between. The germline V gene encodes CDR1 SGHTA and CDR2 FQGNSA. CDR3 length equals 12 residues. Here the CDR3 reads CASSPWEDTQYF. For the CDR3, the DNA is TGTGCCAGCAGCCCGTGGGAAGATACGCAGTATTTT.

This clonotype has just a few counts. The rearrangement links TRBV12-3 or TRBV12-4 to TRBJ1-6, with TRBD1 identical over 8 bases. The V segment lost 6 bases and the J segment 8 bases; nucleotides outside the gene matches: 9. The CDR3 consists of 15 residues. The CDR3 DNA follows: TGTGCCAGCAGCCCTGGACAGGGTTTGGATTCACCCCTCCACTTT. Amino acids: CASSPGQGLDSPLHF.

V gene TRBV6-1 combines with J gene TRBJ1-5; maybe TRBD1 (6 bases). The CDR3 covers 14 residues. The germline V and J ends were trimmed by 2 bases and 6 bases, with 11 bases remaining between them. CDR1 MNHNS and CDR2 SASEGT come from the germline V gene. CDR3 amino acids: CASSEIQGSQPQHF. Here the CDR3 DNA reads TGTGCCAGCAGTGAAATACAGGGCAGTCAGCCCCAGCATTTT.

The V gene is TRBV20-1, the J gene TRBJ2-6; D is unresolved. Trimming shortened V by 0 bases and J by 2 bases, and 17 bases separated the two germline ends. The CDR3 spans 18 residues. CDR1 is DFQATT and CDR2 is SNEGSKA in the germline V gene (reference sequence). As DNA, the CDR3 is TGCAGTGCTAGAGATAGCCTTACGGACGTAGCTGGGGCCAACGTCCTGACTTTC. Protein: CSARDSLTDVAGANVLTF.

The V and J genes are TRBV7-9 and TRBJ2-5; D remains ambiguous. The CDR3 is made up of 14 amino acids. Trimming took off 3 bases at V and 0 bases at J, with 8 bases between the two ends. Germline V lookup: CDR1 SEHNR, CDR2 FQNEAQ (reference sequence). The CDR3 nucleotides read TGTGCCAGCAGCTTTGTCCGGAACCAAGAGACCCAGTACTTC. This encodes CASSFVRNQETQYF.

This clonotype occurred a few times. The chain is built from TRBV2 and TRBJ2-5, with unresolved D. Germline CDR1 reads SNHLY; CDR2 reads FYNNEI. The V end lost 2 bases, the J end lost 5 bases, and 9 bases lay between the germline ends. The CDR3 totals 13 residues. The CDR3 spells CASSEMQVETQYF. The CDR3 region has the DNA TGTGCCAGCAGTGAAATGCAGGTCGAGACCCAGTACTTC.

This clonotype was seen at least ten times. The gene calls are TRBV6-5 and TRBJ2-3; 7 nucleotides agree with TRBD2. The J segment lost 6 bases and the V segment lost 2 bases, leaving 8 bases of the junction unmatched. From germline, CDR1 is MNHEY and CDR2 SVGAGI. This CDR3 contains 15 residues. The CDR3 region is CASSYREAGPDTQYF. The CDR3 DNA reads TGTGCCAGCAGTTACAGGGAAGCGGGGCCGGATACGCAGTATTTT.

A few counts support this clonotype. The CDR3 sequence is CASSVSQGREPQHF. CDR3 coding DNA: TGTGCCAGCAGCGTGAGTCAGGGGAGAGAGCCCCAGCATTTT. The chain has TRBV3-1 and TRBJ1-5; perhaps TRBD1 as D (6 bases). The CDR3 consists of 14 residues. Trimming took 5 bases from V and 8 from J, leaving 16 bases between them. Per germline, CDR1 LGHDT and CDR2 YNNKEL (reference sequence).

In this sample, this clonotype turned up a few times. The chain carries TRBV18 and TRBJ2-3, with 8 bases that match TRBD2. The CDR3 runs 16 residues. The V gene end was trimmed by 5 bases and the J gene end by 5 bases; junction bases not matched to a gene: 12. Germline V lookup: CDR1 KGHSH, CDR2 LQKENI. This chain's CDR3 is CASSTGGVAFQDTQYF. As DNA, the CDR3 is TGTGCCAGCTCAACGGGAGGGGTCGCCTTCCAAGATACGCAGTATTTT.

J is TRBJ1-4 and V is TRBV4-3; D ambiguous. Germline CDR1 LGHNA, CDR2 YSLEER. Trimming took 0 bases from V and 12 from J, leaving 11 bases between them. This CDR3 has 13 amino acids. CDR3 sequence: CASSQDLLNQLFF. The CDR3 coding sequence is TGCGCCAGCAGCCAAGATCTGCTGAACCAACTGTTTTTT.

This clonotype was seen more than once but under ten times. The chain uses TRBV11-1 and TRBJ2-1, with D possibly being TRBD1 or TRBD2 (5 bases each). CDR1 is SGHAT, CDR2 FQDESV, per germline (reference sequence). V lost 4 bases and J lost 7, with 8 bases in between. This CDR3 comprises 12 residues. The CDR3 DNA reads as TGTGCCAGCAGCTCATGGGGGAATGAGCAGTTCTTC. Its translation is CASSSWGNEQFF.